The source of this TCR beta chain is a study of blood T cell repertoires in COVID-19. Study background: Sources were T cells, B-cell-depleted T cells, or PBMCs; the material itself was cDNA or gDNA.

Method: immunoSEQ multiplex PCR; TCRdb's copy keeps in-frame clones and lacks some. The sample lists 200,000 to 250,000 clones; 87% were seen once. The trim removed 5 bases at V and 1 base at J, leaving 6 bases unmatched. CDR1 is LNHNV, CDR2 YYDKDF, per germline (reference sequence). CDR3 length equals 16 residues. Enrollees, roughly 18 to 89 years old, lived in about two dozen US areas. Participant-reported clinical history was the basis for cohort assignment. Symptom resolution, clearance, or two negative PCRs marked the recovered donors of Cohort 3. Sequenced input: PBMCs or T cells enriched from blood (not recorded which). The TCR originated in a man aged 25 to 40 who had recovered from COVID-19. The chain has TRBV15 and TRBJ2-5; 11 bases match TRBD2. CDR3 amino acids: CATSSRLAGIQETQYF. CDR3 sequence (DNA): TGTGCCACCAGCTCCCGACTAGCGGGGATCCAAGAGACCCAGTACTTC.